This is a list of T cell receptor beta chains from one sample in a study of blood T cell repertoires in COVID-19. Libraries were prepared by immunoSEQ multiplex PCR; TCRdb keeps only in-frame clonotypes and omits some of them. There are about 380,000 clones in the sample; around nine tenths occur only once, and around 1.2% lies in the top ten. Specimen: PBMCs or T cells enriched from blood (not recorded which). These receptors were taken from a woman aged 18-29 years who had recovered from COVID-19. CDR3s include the opening cysteine and the closing phenylalanine or tryptophan. D genes are given only for firm matches. Rows give clone size only sometimes, using once, few, many, or a class for an expanded clone.

TRBJ1-4 | TRBV10-3 | - | - | CAIKGENGNEKLFF | TGTGCCATCAAGGGGGAAAATGGTAATGAAAAACTGTTTTTT
TRBJ1-4 | TRBV5-4 | TRBD1 | - | CASSARTGGITNEKLFF | TGTGCCAGCAGCGCCCGGACAGGGGGCATTACTAATGAAAAACTGTTTTTT
TRBJ1-6 | TRBV14 | TRBD1 | - | CASRADRSNSPLHF | TGTGCCAGCAGGGCGGACAGGTCTAATTCACCCCTCCACTTT
TRBJ2-1 | TRBV7-3 | - | - | CASSQVPSSYNEQFF | TGTGCCAGCAGCCAGGTCCCGAGCTCCTACAATGAGCAGTTCTTC
TRBJ2-3 | TRBV27 | - | - | CASAKVGAAQTDTQYF | TGTGCCAGCGCAAAAGTGGGGGCAGCCCAGACCGATACGCAGTATTTT
TRBJ1-5 | TRBV30 | TRBD1 | - | CAWRRQGATPNQPQHF | TGTGCCTGGAGGAGACAGGGGGCGACCCCCAATCAGCCCCAGCATTTT
TRBJ1-5 | TRBV4-1 | - | - | CASSQTGLSNQPQHF | TGCGCCAGCAGCCAAACAGGGCTTAGCAATCAGCCCCAGCATTTT
TRBJ1-1 | TRBV30 | - | - | CAWTGRLNTEAFF | TGTGCCTGGACTGGCAGATTGAACACTGAAGCTTTCTTT
TRBJ1-5 | TRBV4-3 | TRBD1 | - | CASSQGQGNQPQHF | TGCGCCAGCAGCCAAGGACAGGGGAATCAGCCCCAGCATTTT
TRBJ2-3 | TRBV5-4 | TRBD1 | - | CAVKMGQGADTQYF | TGTGCCGTCAAGATGGGACAGGGCGCAGATACGCAGTATTTT
TRBJ2-5 | TRBV3-1/TRBV3-2 | TRBD2 | - | CASSQEALASGRDIKETQYF | TGTGCCAGCAGCCAAGAGGCCTTGGCTAGCGGGAGGGACATAAAAGAGACCCAGTACTTC
TRBJ1-2 | TRBV9 | - | - | CASSPKTRDVSRYTF | TGTGCCAGCAGCCCGAAGACTAGGGACGTAAGCCGCTACACCTTC
TRBJ2-1 | TRBV7-3 | TRBD2 | - | CASSLTLGLAGGGGEQFF | TGTGCCAGCAGCTTAACTCTGGGGCTAGCGGGGGGCGGCGGTGAGCAGTTCTTC
TRBJ1-6 | TRBV7-9 | TRBD1 | - | CASSGDRVPDSPLHF | TGTGCCAGCAGCGGGGACAGGGTACCAGATTCACCCCTCCACTTT
TRBJ2-1 | TRBV5-6 | - | - | CASSLVVRHFYNEQFF | TGTGCCAGCAGCTTGGTGGTCAGGCATTTCTACAATGAGCAGTTCTTC
TRBJ2-7 | TRBV19 | TRBD2 | - | CASSIKSGSSYEQYF | TGTGCCAGTAGTATAAAGAGCGGGAGCTCCTACGAGCAGTACTTC
TRBJ1-1 | TRBV3-1/TRBV3-2 | TRBD1 | - | CASSQRQGLRNTEAFF | TGTGCCAGCAGCCAGAGACAGGGTTTAAGAAACACTGAAGCTTTCTTT
TRBJ2-7 | TRBV29-1 | TRBD1 | - | CSVRDRAIYEQYF | TGCAGCGTCCGGGACAGGGCAATCTACGAGCAGTACTTC
TRBJ2-3 | TRBV28 | TRBD1 | once | CASSFFDRGADTDTQYF | TGTGCCAGCAGTTTCTTTGACAGGGGGGCCGACACAGATACGCAGTATTTT
TRBJ1-1 | TRBV6-5 | - | - | CASRFTGNTEAFF | TGTGCCAGCAGGTTTACAGGTAACACTGAAGCTTTCTTT
TRBJ2-7 | TRBV9 | - | - | CASSPRTGDYEQYF | TGTGCCAGCAGCCCCAGAACCGGGGACTACGAGCAGTACTTC
TRBJ1-6 | TRBV14 | - | - | CASSQDLPGMNSPLHF | TGTGCCAGCAGCCAAGATCTCCCGGGAATGAATTCACCCCTCCACTTT
TRBJ2-2 | TRBV5-6 | - | - | CASSLFQGAGELFF | TGTGCCAGCAGCTTGTTTCAGGGCGCCGGGGAGCTGTTTTTT
TRBJ2-1 | TRBV13 | - | few | CASSLAGGGSSYNEQFF | TGTGCCAGCAGCTTAGCAGGGGGCGGGAGCTCCTACAATGAGCAGTTCTTC
TRBJ1-1 | TRBV29-1 | - | - | CSVESRGLRAFF | TGCAGCGTTGAAAGTAGGGGATTAAGAGCTTTCTTT
TRBJ1-1 | TRBV4-1 | TRBD1 | - | CASSQEDGQGAREAFF | TGCGCCAGCAGCCAAGAGGATGGACAGGGGGCCCGGGAAGCTTTCTTT
TRBJ1-6 | TRBV18 | - | once | CASSGAGSPLHF | TGTGCCAGCTCGGGGGCGGGTTCACCCCTCCACTTT
TRBJ2-3 | TRBV5-1 | - | - | CASSVERAGDTQYF | TGCGCCAGCAGCGTCGAAAGGGCGGGAGATACGCAGTATTTT
TRBJ2-7 | TRBV7-6 | TRBD1 | - | CASSLEETGSSYEQYF | TGTGCCAGCAGCTTAGAAGAGACAGGGAGCTCCTACGAGCAGTACTTC
TRBJ2-1 | TRBV29-1 | TRBD1 | - | CSAATGGYEQFF | TGCAGCGCCGCGACAGGGGGCTATGAGCAGTTCTTC
TRBJ1-1 | TRBV11-2 | - | few | CASSTPRQGNTEAFF | TGTGCCAGCAGCACACCCCGCCAGGGCAACACTGAAGCTTTCTTT
TRBJ2-7 | TRBV15 | TRBD1 | - | CATSKTGTLYYEQYF | TGTGCCACCAGCAAGACAGGGACCCTATACTACGAGCAGTACTTC
TRBJ1-5 | TRBV23-1 | TRBD1 | - | CASSQPDRGYSNQPQHF | TGCGCCAGCAGTCAACCCGACAGGGGATATAGCAATCAGCCCCAGCATTTT
TRBJ1-2 | TRBV7-3 | - | - | CASSSDSANYGYTF | TGTGCCAGCAGCTCAGACAGCGCAAACTATGGCTACACCTTC
TRBJ1-1 | TRBV5-1 | - | - | CASSWQNMNTEAFF | TGCGCCAGCAGCTGGCAGAACATGAACACTGAAGCTTTCTTT
TRBJ1-1 | TRBV7-6 | TRBD1 | - | CASSPYTRQGGTEAFF | TGTGCCAGCAGCCCTTATACCCGACAGGGTGGCACTGAAGCTTTCTTT
TRBJ1-2 | TRBV11-2 | TRBD1 | - | CASSFQGDYGYTF | TGTGCCAGCAGCTTTCAGGGGGACTATGGCTACACCTTC
TRBJ2-7 | TRBV27 | - | - | CASSPRTESYEQYF | TGTGCCAGCAGTCCCAGGACAGAGAGTTACGAGCAGTACTTC
TRBJ2-6 | TRBV9 | TRBD1 | - | CASSGTGGAYGANVLTF | TGTGCCAGCAGCGGCACAGGGGGCGCATACGGGGCCAACGTCCTGACTTTC
TRBJ1-1 | TRBV5-1 | - | - | CASSLGADMNTEAFF | TGCGCCAGCAGCTTGGGGGCAGACATGAACACTGAAGCTTTCTTT
TRBJ1-5 | TRBV12-3/TRBV12-4 | - | once | CASSFSPNQPQHF | TGTGCCAGCAGTTTCTCTCCCAATCAGCCCCAGCATTTT
TRBJ1-2 | TRBV15 | TRBD1 | - | CATSSVDRVNYGYTF | TGTGCCACCAGCAGCGTTGACAGGGTAAACTATGGCTACACCTTC
TRBJ2-2 | TRBV5-1 | - | - | CASSLASASRTGELFF | TGCGCCAGCAGCTTGGCTAGTGCCAGTCGAACCGGGGAGCTGTTTTTT
TRBJ1-2 | TRBV19 | - | - | CASSQTVYYGYTF | TGTGCCAGTAGTCAGACAGTCTACTATGGCTACACCTTC
TRBJ1-1 | TRBV6-5 | - | - | CASSTQPGQNTEAFF | TGTGCCAGCAGTACTCAACCGGGACAAAACACTGAAGCTTTCTTT
TRBJ1-5 | TRBV5-8 | - | - | CASSLLQNQPQHF | TGTGCCAGCAGCTTGTTGCAGAATCAGCCCCAGCATTTT
TRBJ1-3 | TRBV5-4 | - | - | CASSWVRTGNTIYF | TGTGCCAGCAGCTGGGTCAGGACTGGAAACACCATATATTTT
TRBJ1-5 | TRBV19 | - | - | CASLTGGLDQPQHF | TGTGCCAGCCTCACTGGGGGCCTCGATCAGCCCCAGCATTTT
TRBJ1-4 | TRBV30 | - | - | CAWSREGLTNEKLFF | TGTGCCTGGAGCAGGGAGGGATTAACTAATGAAAAACTGTTTTTT
TRBJ1-6 | TRBV6-4 | - | - | CASRKDSPGNSPLHF | TGTGCCAGCAGGAAGGACAGCCCTGGTAATTCACCCCTCCACTTT
TRBJ2-3 | TRBV5-3 | TRBD2 | - | CARSKPGTSGATDTQYF | TGTGCCAGAAGCAAACCCGGGACTAGCGGAGCCACAGATACGCAGTATTTT
TRBJ1-4 | TRBV6-6 | TRBD1 | - | CASSYLDRGHEKLFF | TGTGCCAGCAGTTACCTGGACAGGGGGCATGAAAAACTGTTTTTT
TRBJ2-7 | TRBV7-9 | - | - | CASSLSYEQYF | TGTGCCAGCAGCCTAAGCTACGAGCAGTACTTC
TRBJ2-7 | TRBV7-3 | TRBD1 | - | CASSFGQGLEQYF | TGTGCCAGCAGCTTCGGACAGGGCCTCGAGCAGTACTTC
TRBJ1-1 | TRBV2 | - | - | CASRGDSRGAEAFF | TGTGCCAGCAGGGGAGACAGCCGCGGGGCTGAAGCTTTCTTT
TRBJ1-6 | TRBV5-1 | - | few | CASSLVQGSPLHF | TGCGCCAGCAGCTTGGTACAGGGTTCACCCCTCCACTTT
TRBJ1-2 | TRBV10-2 | - | - | CASSEEQGYGYTF | TGCGCCAGCAGTGAGGAACAGGGATATGGCTACACCTTC
TRBJ1-1 | TRBV2 | - | few | CASKIASGGTEAFF | TGTGCCAGCAAAATCGCATCCGGGGGCACTGAAGCTTTCTTT
TRBJ1-2 | TRBV5-1 | TRBD1 | - | CASSPEGQGIANYGYTF | TGCGCCAGCAGCCCCGAGGGACAGGGGATTGCCAACTATGGCTACACCTTC
TRBJ2-7 | TRBV7-3 | - | - | CASRGSGDHEQYF | TGTGCCAGCAGGGGTTCAGGGGACCACGAGCAGTACTTC